This T cell receptor beta chain stems from a study of T-cell memory formation after mild COVID-19. Study overall: The TCR clusters were mostly specific to one donor. Findings of the study overall: Memory cells collected pre-infection included some clones that later responded, suggesting cross-reactive memory joined. Balance between CD4 and CD8 was seen in clones contracting day 15 to 85, and a CD4+ lean was seen in later expanders.

MiXCR, run by TCRdb on the 5' RACE reads, gives a single entry per CDR3 protein. Of more than 450,000 distinct CDR3 sequences listed, 15% to 20% are singletons. With 4 bases clipped from V and 7 bases from J, the junction kept 4 bases outside the gene matches. The CDR3 extends over 12 amino acids. Germline lookup yields CDR1 MNHEY and CDR2 SVGEGT. With regard to this clonotype: Antigen unknown.

The rearrangement joins TRBV6-2 or TRBV6-3 to TRBJ2-7, with TRBD2 matching 7 bases. This TCR derives from an adult woman who had mild COVID-19 (a few samples of this study predate the infection). Cell type and time point are not known. Material: PBMCs or a T cell subset sorted from them (not recorded which). CDR3 coding DNA: TGTGCCAGCAGTTTACAAGCGGGGGAGCAGTACTTC. Its translation: CASSLQAGEQYF.